The T cell receptor beta chain described here comes from a study of identical twins. The sample holds a few counts of this clonotype. Its matching antigen is unknown. Whole-study results and caveats: Some out-of-frame alpha sequences were shared by twins, and these showed excess low generation probability.

Each cDNA held unique molecular identifiers, and template switching gave it a universal primer site. TCRdb re-called the 5' RACE reads through MiXCR, storing one row per CDR3 protein. Among about 340,000 distinct CDR3 sequences listed, roughly 12% were seen once. Every donor was a healthy Caucasian. V was shortened by 0 bases and J by 2 bases, with 11 bases between the two germline ends. CDR3 size: 15 residues. Germline-derived CDR1 and CDR2 are DFQATT and SNEGSKA (reference sequence). The same specimen was also included in a second study, on yellow fever vaccine responses in identical twins.

This TCR derives from a young woman in good health. The sample taken for sequencing was CD8+ T cells sorted from blood. The rearrangement joins TRBV20-1 to TRBJ2-1; D is possibly TRBD1 or TRBD2 (5 bases each). This CDR3 is CSARDPLGAYNEQFF. The DNA of the CDR3 is TGCAGTGCTAGAGATCCTTTGGGGGCCTACAATGAGCAGTTCTTC.